The 25 T cell receptor beta chains below were found in one sample sequenced in a study of T cells in Graves' hyperthyroidism and ophthalmopathy. From RNA transcripts, TCR beta CDR3 regions were amplified. Researchers ran a first-round RT-PCR on the TCR CDR3 using the HTBI primer set. TCRdb reprocessed the multiplex PCR reads via MiXCR and lists one record per CDR3 protein. The sample records about 350,000 distinct CDR3 sequences, more than 11% being singletons. The sample taken for sequencing was blood. These receptors came from a woman aged 30 to 39 with Graves' hyperthyroidism.

This clonotype was seen repeatedly, ten times or more. The V gene is TRBV19, the J gene TRBJ2-1, with 13 bases matching TRBD2. V dropped 6 bases and J dropped 7; count of bases not matched to a gene: 9. Germline CDR1 reads LNHDA; CDR2 reads SQIVND (reference sequence). The length of the CDR3 is 16 residues. DNA of the CDR3: TGTGCCAGTAGCTTCAGACCGGGACTAGCGGGAAATGAGCAGTTCTTC. As protein: CASSFRPGLAGNEQFF.

This clonotype was recorded many times. CDR3 region: CASSFLSWRASDEQYF. The CDR3 nucleotides are TGTGCCAGCAGTTTTCTATCCTGGAGGGCATCCGACGAGCAGTACTTC. The chain combines TRBV28 with TRBJ2-7; maybe TRBD2 (6 bases). The germline gives CDR1 MDHEN, CDR2 SYDVKM. V was clipped by 3 bases and J by 5 bases, with 20 bases between them. CDR3 length: 16 residues.

J is TRBJ1-1 and V is TRBV7-9, with D uncertain. The CDR3 is made up of 16 amino acids. V was clipped by 1 base and J by 10 bases, with 22 bases between them. Looked up from germline, CDR1 is SEHNR and CDR2 is FQNEAQ (reference sequence). CDR3 nucleotide sequence: TGTGCCAGCAGCTTAGAATCGTGGGGTCCGAACCGAGGAGCTTTCTTT. Translating it yields CASSLESWGPNRGAFF. The full variable domain, with the rest looked up from reference TRBV7-9 and TRBJ1-1, is DTGVSQNPRHKITKRGQNVTFRCDPISEHNRLYWYRQTLGQGPEFLTYFQNEAQLEKSRLLSDRFSAERPKGSFSTLEIQRTEQGDSAMYLCASSLESWGPNRGAFFGQGTRLTVV.

This clonotype has a count of ten or more. DNA of the CDR3: TGTGCCAGCAGTTACGGCGGGACTACAGATACGCAGTATTTT. Translating gives CASSYGGTTDTQYF. This sequence joins TRBV6-5 and TRBJ2-3; D perhaps matches TRBD2 (6 bases). V was shortened by 2 bases and J by 3 bases, with 9 bases between the two germline ends. This CDR3 region has 14 residues. CDR1 and CDR2 (germline): MNHEY, SVGAGI.

This clonotype was counted at least ten times. The chain has TRBV2 and TRBJ2-2; D not resolved. V was clipped by 4 bases and J by 0 bases, with 9 bases between them. The V gene's germline CDR1 is SNHLY and CDR2 FYNNEI. The CDR3 sequence is 15 residues long. This CDR3 reads CASSVGRSNTGELFF. CDR3 coding DNA: TGTGCCAGCAGTGTGGGCAGGTCGAACACCGGGGAGCTGTTTTTT.

The V gene is TRBV11-2, the J gene TRBJ2-7, with D maybe TRBD2 (6 bases). Trimming cost V 5 bases and J 3 bases, with 20 bases left between them. Germline CDR1 and CDR2: SGHAT and FQNNGV. This CDR3 has 16 residues. The CDR3 region is CASSRTGDGSNYEQYF. Written as DNA, the CDR3 is TGTGCCAGCAGCCGGACCGGCGACGGGAGTAACTACGAGCAGTACTTC.

This sequence joins TRBV30 and TRBJ1-1; tentative D call: TRBD1 (5 bases). From germline, CDR1 is GTSNPN and CDR2 SVGIG (reference sequence). The CDR3 contains 13 residues. V gave up 0 bases and J gave up 4 bases, with 9 bases separating them. Here the CDR3 DNA reads TGTGCCTGGAGTGTACGGGGGGGCACTGAAGCTTTCTTT. It translates to CAWSVRGGTEAFF.

This clonotype was found a few times. The rearrangement uses TRBV28 and TRBJ2-7; 7 bases match TRBD2. Germline loops: CDR1 MDHEN, CDR2 SYDVKM. The CDR3 loop spans 13 amino acids. J gave up 7 bases and V 10 bases, and 13 bases lay outside the gene matches. The CDR3 loop is CATQTSRRGEQYF. The CDR3 DNA reads as TGTGCCACCCAGACTAGCAGGAGGGGAGAGCAGTACTTC.

This clonotype has a handful of counts. The chain has TRBV9 and TRBJ1-2; weak D call: TRBD1 (5 bases). The CDR3 length is 14 residues. Trimming took off 0 bases at V and 8 bases at J, with 14 bases between the two ends. Per germline, CDR1 SGDLS and CDR2 YYNGEE. The CDR3 loop reads CASSVAGGAKGYTF. DNA for the CDR3: TGTGCCAGCAGCGTAGCGGGAGGGGCCAAGGGCTACACCTTC.

This clonotype occurred many times. The V gene is TRBV20-1, the J gene TRBJ2-7; TRBD1 agrees at 7 bases. J gave up 6 bases and V 4 bases, and 9 bases lay outside the gene matches. Germline V gives CDR1 DFQATT, CDR2 SNEGSKA (reference sequence). The CDR3 has 13 residues. This chain's CDR3 is CSAIDRDEGEQYF. CDR3 nucleotides: TGCAGTGCTATCGACAGGGATGAGGGCGAGCAGTACTTC.

This clonotype was seen many times. The chain recombines TRBV7-9 with TRBJ2-5; D unclear. CDR1 and CDR2 from the germline V gene are SEHNR and FQNEAQ (reference sequence). The V end lost 5 bases, the J end lost 5 bases, and 21 bases lay between the germline ends. The CDR3 loop spans 16 amino acids. CDR3 protein: CASSPSGSTPRETQYF. The CDR3 DNA reads as TGTGCCAGCAGCCCCTCCGGGTCGACCCCGAGGGAGACCCAGTACTTC.

This clonotype appeared many times. The DNA of the CDR3 is TGTGCCTCTAGGACGGGCAGGGGGGAGCTGTTTTTT. This encodes CASRTGRGELFF. The V call is TRBV2, the J call TRBJ2-2; D gene unclear. Germline V lookup: CDR1 SNHLY, CDR2 FYNNEI. The V gene lost 11 bases and the J gene lost 8 bases, with 15 bases spanning the gap. This CDR3 region has 12 residues.

The sample holds a few counts of this clonotype. The rearrangement links TRBV20-1 to TRBJ2-5; unclear D gene. The germline CDR1 and CDR2 sequences are DFQATT and SNEGSKA (reference sequence). Trimming took off 0 bases at V and 3 bases at J, with 14 bases between the two ends. This CDR3 is 15 amino acids long. CDR3 sequence reads: CSARDMAKTKETQYF. For the CDR3, the DNA is TGCAGTGCTAGAGATATGGCGAAAACAAAAGAGACCCAGTACTTC.

The J gene is TRBJ2-2, the V gene TRBV6-1; 10 bases are a match to TRBD1. The CDR3 is 14 residues long. J gave up 6 bases and V 5 bases, and 3 bases lay outside the gene matches. Germline-derived CDR1 and CDR2 are MNHNS and SASEGT. The CDR3 here is CASSRQGASGELFF. The CDR3 coding sequence is TGTGCCAGCAGTCGACAGGGGGCATCCGGGGAGCTGTTTTTT.

This clonotype was detected many times. The chain carries TRBV20-1 and TRBJ2-1; 9 nucleotides agree with TRBD1. Trimming at V came to 5 bases and at J to 4 bases, leaving 9 bases not matched to a gene. CDR3 length: 15 residues. Looked up from germline, CDR1 is DFQATT and CDR2 is SNEGSKA (reference sequence). CDR3 coding DNA: TGCAGTGCTGAAAGAGACAGGGGGAGATACAATGAGCAGTTCTTC. This sequence encodes CSAERDRGRYNEQFF.

There are many counts of this clonotype. V and J are TRBV29-1 and TRBJ2-1; TRBD1 might be the D (5 bases). V shed 8 bases and J shed 2 bases, with 10 bases lying between them. Germline V gene lookup returns CDR1 SQVTM and CDR2 ANQGSEA. This CDR3 is built from 12 residues. In DNA form, the CDR3 reads TGCAGCATCAGGGCCCCCTACAATGAGCAGTTCTTC. Translation: CSIRAPYNEQFF.

This clonotype has only a few counts. CDR3 in amino acids: CASSRRGKYDYTF. Here the CDR3 DNA reads TGTGCCAGCAGTAGGAGGGGGAAATACGACTACACCTTC. The chain employs TRBV6-1 and TRBJ1-2, with a possible D match to TRBD1 (6 bases). Germline V gives CDR1 MNHNS, CDR2 SASEGT. Trimming shortened V by 5 bases and J by 10 bases, and 17 bases separated the two germline ends. The CDR3 contains 13 residues.

V is TRBV29-1 and J is TRBJ2-5; D not certain. V was cut by 0 bases and J by 5 bases, with 7 bases left in between. CDR3 size: 12 residues. The germline gives CDR1 SQVTM, CDR2 ANQGSEA. The CDR3 nucleotides read TGCAGCGTTGAAGAAGGGTCCGAGACCCAGTACTTC. Translating it yields CSVEEGSETQYF.

This clonotype was detected ten times or more. J is TRBJ2-3 and V is TRBV7-2, with TRBD2 identical over 7 bases. The germline CDR1 and CDR2 sequences are SGHTA and FQGNSA. The CDR3 length is 18 residues. J gave up 2 bases and V 5 bases, and 16 bases lay outside the gene matches. CDR3 protein: CASSRKRVGGPITDTQYF. In DNA form, the CDR3 reads TGTGCCAGCAGCCGTAAGAGAGTGGGAGGGCCAATCACAGATACGCAGTATTTT.

The V gene is TRBV27, the J gene TRBJ2-7, with a tentative D call TRBD2 (6 bases). This CDR3 is 13 amino acids long. Per the germline V gene, CDR1 is MNHEY and CDR2 is SMNVEV (reference sequence). Trimming left V 6 bases short and J 2 bases short, with 11 bases between. CDR3 nucleotide sequence: TGTGCCAGCAGCCGGGGGATACCCTACGAGCAGTACTTC. As protein: CASSRGIPYEQYF.

The chain carries TRBV7-6 and TRBJ2-2; D uncertain. CDR1 and CDR2 from the germline V gene are SGHVS and FNYEAQ. The V end lost 5 bases, the J end lost 4 bases, and 17 bases lay between the germline ends. The CDR3 totals 16 residues. CDR3 sequence (DNA): TGTGCCAGCAGCCCGTTAAATGGTTACGGCACCGGGGAGCTGTTTTTT. The encoded protein is CASSPLNGYGTGELFF.

This clonotype has ten or more counts. The rearrangement joins TRBV28 to TRBJ2-7, with a weak D call TRBD1 (5 bases). V was shortened by 3 bases and J by 2 bases, with 17 bases between the two germline ends. The germline V gene encodes CDR1 MDHEN and CDR2 SYDVKM. The CDR3 has 16 amino acids. As DNA, the CDR3 is TGTGCCAGCAGTTTCCCCCCAGGGCAGACGCCCTACGAGCAGTACTTC. Its protein product is CASSFPPGQTPYEQYF.

This clonotype was detected a few times. Just one base apart from a much larger clone, this may be a read error. J is TRBJ2-2 and V is TRBV9, with D tentatively TRBD1 (6 bases). This CDR3 region has 13 residues. Trimming stripped 0 bases from V and 7 bases from J, with 7 bases between. CDR1 and CDR2 from the germline V gene are SGDLS and YYNGEE. The DNA of the CDR3 is TGTGCCAGCAGCGTAGTAGGGGGCGGGGAGCTGTTTTTT. Protein sequence: CASSVVGGGELFF.

This chain connects TRBV28 to TRBJ2-1; D is undetermined. Germline loops: CDR1 MDHEN, CDR2 SYDVKM. Trimming removed 2 bases from V and 15 bases from J, with 14 bases in between. The CDR3 spans 12 residues. The CDR3 nucleotides read TGTGCCAGCAGTTTACTGCCGTGGCGTCGGTTCTTC. It is translated as CASSLLPWRRFF.

This clonotype was found once. J is TRBJ2-1 and V is TRBV20-1, with 14 bases aligning to TRBD2. The germline CDR1 and CDR2 sequences are DFQATT and SNEGSKA (reference sequence). The CDR3 consists of 17 residues. V lost 5 bases and J lost 4; bases outside the gene matches: 10. The CDR3 region is CSAPPGLAGEGYNEQFF. DNA of the CDR3: TGCAGTGCTCCGCCGGGACTAGCGGGAGAGGGGTACAATGAGCAGTTCTTC.